This TCR beta chain was documented in a study of T cell responses to AZD1222 COVID-19 vaccine. Profiling relied on immunoSEQ multiplex PCR, and the TCRdb table lists in-frame clones only, not all of them. Of some 130,000 clones listed, 80% to 95% are singletons. Sequencing used peripheral blood, obtained on day 0 of AZD1222 vaccination. The origin of this receptor is an adult in good health.

CDR3 sequence (DNA): TGTGCCAGCTCACGAGAGCGGGAGGTCGGAGATACGCAGTATTTT. Protein: CASSREREVGDTQYF. This chain links TRBV18 with TRBJ2-3; 9 nucleotides line up with TRBD2. This CDR3 is built from 15 residues. V was clipped by 4 bases and J by 5 bases; unmatched bases: 7. Germline CDR1 is KGHSH and CDR2 is LQKENI.